Listed here is a single T cell receptor beta chain. Its antigen is unknown. The CDR3 is 14 amino acids. The germline gives CDR1 SGHDT, CDR2 YYEEEE. The junction had 1 base not matched to a gene; V was cut back by 4 bases and J by 8 bases. This record comes from a study of graft-versus-host responses after intestinal transplantation. Overall study context: Recipients obtained multivisceral, liver-intestinal, or isolated intestinal transplants. Once they had received anti-thymocyte globulin induction, all recipients took tacrolimus and steroids for roughly three years.

The study, taken as a whole, reports: Some GvH clones appeared in ileal mucosa or blood before recipient bone marrow.

Generated by immunoSEQ multiplex PCR, the TCRdb table keeps only in-frame clones and is missing some. Of about 25,000 clones in the sample, around 80% were seen once. The source was unstimulated CD8+ T cells sorted from spleen or lymph node cells, collected before transplant. This receptor was obtained from a human donor who was the organ donor for an intestinal transplant. V is TRBV5-6 and J is TRBJ1-6; TRBD1 matches at 12 bases. CDR3 region: CASSRDRGHSPLHF. CDR3 sequence (DNA): TGTGCCAGCAGCCGGGACAGGGGGCATTCACCCCTCCACTTT. The entire variable domain, with the rest obtained from reference TRBV5-6 and TRBJ1-6, is as follows: DAGVTQSPTHLIKTRGQQVTLRCSPKSGHDTVSWYQQALGQGPQFIFQYYEEEERQRGNFPDRFSGHQFPNYSSELNVNALLLGDSALYLCASSRDRGHSPLHFGNGTRLTVT.